The TCR beta chain under discussion was sequenced for a study of breast tumors, draining lymph nodes, adjacent tissues. Axillary draining lymph nodes of breast cancer patients supplied the node samples. The trim removed 2 bases at V and 8 bases at J, leaving 7 bases unmatched. In germline, CDR1 is MNHNY, CDR2 SVGAGI (reference sequence). The CDR3 contains 17 residues. TCRdb reanalysed the multiplex PCR reads using MiXCR and keeps one entry per CDR3 protein. The table shows under 150,000 distinct CDR3 sequences, with just under 20% occurring only once. The table lists this clonotype with many counts. The chain uses TRBV6-6 and TRBJ2-2, with 14 bases identical to TRBD2. The sample was axillary lymph node tissue. The TCR comes from a female donor with breast cancer. Some clones in this sample may be carry-over from other donors' samples. The CDR3 region is CASSYRLAGGSEGELFF. CDR3 nucleotide sequence: TGTGCCAGCAGTTACCGACTAGCGGGAGGGTCGGAGGGGGAGCTGTTTTTT.